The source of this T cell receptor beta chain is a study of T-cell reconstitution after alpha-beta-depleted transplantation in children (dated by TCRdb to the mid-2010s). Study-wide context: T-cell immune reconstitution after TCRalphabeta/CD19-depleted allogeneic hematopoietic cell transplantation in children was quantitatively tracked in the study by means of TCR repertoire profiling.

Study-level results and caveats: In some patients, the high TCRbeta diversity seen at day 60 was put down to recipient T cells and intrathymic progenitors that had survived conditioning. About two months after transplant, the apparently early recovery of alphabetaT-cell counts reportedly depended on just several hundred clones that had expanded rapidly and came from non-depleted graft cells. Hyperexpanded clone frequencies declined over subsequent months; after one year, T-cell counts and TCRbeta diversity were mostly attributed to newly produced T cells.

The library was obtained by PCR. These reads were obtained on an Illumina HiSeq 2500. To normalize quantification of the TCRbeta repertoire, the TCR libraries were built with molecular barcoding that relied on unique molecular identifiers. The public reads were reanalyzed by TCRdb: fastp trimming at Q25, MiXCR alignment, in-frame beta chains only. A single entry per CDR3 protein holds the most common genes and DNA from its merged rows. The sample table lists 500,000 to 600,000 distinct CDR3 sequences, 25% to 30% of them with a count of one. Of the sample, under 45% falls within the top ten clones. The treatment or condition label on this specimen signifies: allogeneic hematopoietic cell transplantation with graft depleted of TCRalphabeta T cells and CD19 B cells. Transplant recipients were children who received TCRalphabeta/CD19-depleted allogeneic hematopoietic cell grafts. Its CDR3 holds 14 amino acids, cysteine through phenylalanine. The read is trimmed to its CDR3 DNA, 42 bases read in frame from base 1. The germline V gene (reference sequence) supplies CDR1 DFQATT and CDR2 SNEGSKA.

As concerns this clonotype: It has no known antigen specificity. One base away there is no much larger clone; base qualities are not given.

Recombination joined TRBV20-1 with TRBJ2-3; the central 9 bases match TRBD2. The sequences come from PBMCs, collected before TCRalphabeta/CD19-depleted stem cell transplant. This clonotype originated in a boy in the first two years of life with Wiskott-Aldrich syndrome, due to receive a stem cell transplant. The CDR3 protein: CSAGGTVLERTQYF. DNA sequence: TGCAGCGCGGGGGGGACAGTGCTTGAGAGGACGCAGTATTTT.